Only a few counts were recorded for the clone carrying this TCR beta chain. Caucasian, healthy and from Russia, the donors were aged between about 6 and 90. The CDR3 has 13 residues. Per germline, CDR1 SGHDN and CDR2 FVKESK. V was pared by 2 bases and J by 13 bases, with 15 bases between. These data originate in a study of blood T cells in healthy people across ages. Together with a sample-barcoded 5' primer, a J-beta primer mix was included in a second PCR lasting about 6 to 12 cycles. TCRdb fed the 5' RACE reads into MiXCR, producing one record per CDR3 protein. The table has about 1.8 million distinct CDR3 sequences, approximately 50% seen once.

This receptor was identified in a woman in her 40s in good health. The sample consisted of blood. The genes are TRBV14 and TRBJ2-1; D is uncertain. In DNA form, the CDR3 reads TGTGCCAGCAGCCAACGTCCTCTGAGACATCAGTTCTTC. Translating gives CASSQRPLRHQFF.